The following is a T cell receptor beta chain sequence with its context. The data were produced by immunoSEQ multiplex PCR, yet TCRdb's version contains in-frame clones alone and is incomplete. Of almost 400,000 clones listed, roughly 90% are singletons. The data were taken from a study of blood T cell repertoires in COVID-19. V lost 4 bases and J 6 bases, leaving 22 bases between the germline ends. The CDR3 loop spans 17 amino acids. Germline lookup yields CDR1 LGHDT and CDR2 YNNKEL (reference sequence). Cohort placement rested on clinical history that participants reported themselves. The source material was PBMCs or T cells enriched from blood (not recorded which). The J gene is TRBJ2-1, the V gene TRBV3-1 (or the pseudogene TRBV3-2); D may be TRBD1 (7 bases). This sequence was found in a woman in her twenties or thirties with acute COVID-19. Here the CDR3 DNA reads TGTGCCAGCAGCCCGTTGGAGGGGGCATACCTGGTCAATGAGCAGTTCTTC. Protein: CASSPLEGAYLVNEQFF.